This T cell receptor beta chain was sequenced in a study of blood T cell repertoires in COVID-19. Study as a whole: T cells, B-cell-depleted T cells, or PBMCs provided the cDNA or gDNA that served as material.

Allocation to cohorts depended on clinical history reported by the participants. TCRdb's copy holds only in-frame clones and misses some; the assay was immunoSEQ multiplex PCR. Among under 300,000 clones, 75% to 90% were seen once, and the ten largest hold 3.3%. The trim removed 2 bases at V and 7 bases at J, leaving 10 bases unmatched. The CDR3 has 17 amino acids. Germline V lookup: CDR1 MGHRA, CDR2 YSYEKL. The chain uses TRBV4-1 and TRBJ2-1; TRBD2 matches at 11 bases. The receptor comes from a woman aged 40 to 49 with acute COVID-19. The sample consisted of PBMCs or T cells enriched from blood (not recorded which). CDR3 sequence: CASSQSSGLAEYNEQFF. The CDR3 nucleotides read TGCGCCAGCAGCCAAAGCTCGGGACTAGCGGAATATAATGAGCAGTTCTTC.